The table lists the clone carrying this T cell receptor beta chain with a few counts. Authors' data handling: Using reference gene primer amplification, nucleated cell counts were estimated. Generated by immunoSEQ multiplex PCR, the TCRdb table keeps only in-frame clones and is missing some. V and J calls and clone size are copied from that table; D and trimming were computed from the DNA. The sample carries approximately 100,000 clones, approximately 86% recorded once. This sample is part of a study of blood T cell repertoires in COVID-19. Sequenced input: peripheral blood. The origin of this receptor is a man in his fifties with acute or convalescent COVID-19.

This chain's CDR3 is CASKGMRLGDNEQFF. The CDR3 DNA reads as TGTGCCAGCAAGGGGATGAGGCTAGGAGACAATGAGCAGTTCTTC. The chain combines TRBV6-5 with TRBJ2-1; tentatively, D is TRBD1 (5 bases). The CDR3 sequence is 15 residues long. Germline V lookup: CDR1 MNHEY, CDR2 SVGAGI. V lost 7 bases, J lost 5 bases, and 18 bases lay in between.